A selection of T cell receptor beta chains follows, all from one sample in a study of blood T cell repertoires in COVID-19. The table came from immunoSEQ multiplex PCR; TCRdb's copy has only in-frame clones and leaves some out. The sample carries around 240,000 clones, about 80% recorded once. The sequenced sample was peripheral blood. These receptors were taken from a woman aged 45-59 years with acute or convalescent COVID-19. CDR3s include the opening cysteine and the closing phenylalanine or tryptophan. The D gene is left open where the match is weak. Clone size is not always given. Where it is, it says once, few, many or a class for expanded clones.

j_call,v_call,d_call,clone_size,cdr3_aa,cdr3_nt
TRBJ2-7,TRBV2,TRBD1,-,CASSEAGGYDEQYF,TGTGCCAGCAGTGAAGCAGGGGGCTACGACGAGCAGTACTTC
TRBJ1-1,TRBV28,TRBD1,once,CASTIWKGASEAFF,TGTGCCAGCACCATCTGGAAGGGGGCGTCTGAAGCTTTCTTT
TRBJ1-2,TRBV6-5,TRBD1,-,CASAKEYRGDYGYTF,TGTGCCAGCGCCAAGGAATACAGGGGAGACTATGGCTACACCTTC
TRBJ2-5,TRBV4-3,-,-,CASSQGPGEATQYF,TGCGCCAGCAGCCAAGGTCCGGGGGAGGCGACCCAGTACTTC
TRBJ2-1,TRBV28,TRBD2,-,CASRTSGSHEQFF,TGTGCCAGCCGGACTAGCGGGAGCCATGAGCAGTTCTTC
TRBJ1-2,TRBV15,-,-,CATSRSQGGYTF,TGTGCCACCAGCAGGTCCCAGGGGGGCTACACCTTC
TRBJ1-1,TRBV5-1,TRBD1,-,CASAGQGAGSGVAEAFF,TGCGCCAGCGCCGGACAGGGGGCAGGGAGTGGAGTCGCTGAAGCTTTCTTT
TRBJ2-1,TRBV7-9,TRBD2,-,CASSRPLAGDHNEQFF,TGTGCCAGCAGCCGGCCTCTAGCGGGGGACCACAATGAGCAGTTCTTC
TRBJ2-7,TRBV7-3,-,-,CASSAGNSYEQYF,TGTGCCAGCAGCGCGGGGAACTCCTACGAGCAGTACTTC
TRBJ1-3,TRBV28,-,-,CASTRAGRAFGNTIYF,TGTGCCAGCACTCGAGCCGGGAGGGCGTTTGGAAACACCATATATTTT
TRBJ1-5,TRBV6-1,-,-,CASSESGVQGQPQHF,TGTGCCAGCAGTGAATCAGGGGTTCAAGGGCAGCCCCAGCATTTT
TRBJ1-4,TRBV7-7,TRBD1,few,CASSSGQGGHILNEKLFF,TGTGCCAGCAGTTCCGGACAGGGTGGACACATCCTTAATGAAAAACTGTTTTTT
TRBJ1-5,TRBV5-8,-,few,CASSQYSNQPQHF,TGTGCCAGCAGCCAGTATAGCAATCAGCCCCAGCATTTT
TRBJ1-1,TRBV12-3/TRBV12-4,-,-,CASSGPEAFF,TGTGCCAGCAGTGGCCCTGAAGCTTTCTTT
TRBJ2-7,TRBV7-2,TRBD2,-,CASSYPGLAGNYEQYF,TGTGCCAGCAGCTACCCAGGACTAGCGGGAAACTACGAGCAGTACTTC
TRBJ2-7,TRBV27,TRBD1,once,CASSTYGTGFYEQYF,TGTGCCAGCAGCACATATGGGACAGGGTTCTACGAGCAGTACTTC
TRBJ1-6,TRBV4-2,TRBD1,-,CASSQSRQGFNSPLHF,TGTGCCAGCAGCCAAAGTAGACAGGGATTCAATTCACCCCTCCACTTT
TRBJ1-3,TRBV12-2,-,few,CASRLPFTGNTIYF,TGTGCAAGTCGCTTACCCTTTACTGGAAACACCATATATTTT
TRBJ2-5,TRBV5-1,-,-,CASSYQGVMGETQYF,TGCGCCAGCAGCTATCAGGGCGTCATGGGAGAGACCCAGTACTTC
TRBJ2-7,TRBV2,-,-,CASKDNLGEQYF,TGTGCCAGCAAAGACAATTTGGGCGAGCAGTACTTC
TRBJ1-5,TRBV24-1,-,once,CATSIRENQPQHF,TGTGCCACCAGTATTAGGGAGAATCAGCCCCAGCATTTT
TRBJ2-7,TRBV10-3,TRBD2,-,CAITAGGGGTSYEQYF,TGTGCCATCACCGCGGGGGGCGGGGGGACCTCCTACGAGCAGTACTTC
TRBJ2-5,TRBV28,TRBD1,-,CASSFLIRQGQETQYF,TGTGCCAGCAGTTTTTTAATTAGACAGGGGCAAGAGACCCAGTACTTC
TRBJ2-1,TRBV10-2,TRBD2,-,CASTRLAGSNNEQFF,TGCGCCAGCACAAGACTAGCGGGATCAAACAATGAGCAGTTCTTC
TRBJ2-5,TRBV7-9,-,-,CASSLVLYQETQYF,TGTGCCAGCAGCCTCGTCTTGTACCAAGAGACCCAGTACTTC
TRBJ1-2,TRBV12-3/TRBV12-4,-,once,CASSLPGDGYTF,TGTGCCAGCAGTTTGCCAGGGGATGGCTACACCTTC
TRBJ1-2,TRBV14,TRBD1,few,CASSLKGQHNPYGYTF,TGTGCCAGCAGCCTAAAGGGACAGCACAACCCGTATGGCTACACCTTC
TRBJ1-1,TRBV4-2,TRBD1,-,CASSQGQGQDLAFF,TGTGCCAGCAGCCAAGGACAGGGCCAAGATCTGGCTTTCTTT
TRBJ2-1,TRBV5-1,TRBD1,-,CASSQMGQASYNEQFF,TGCGCCAGCAGCCAAATGGGACAGGCCTCCTACAATGAGCAGTTCTTC
TRBJ1-5,TRBV7-9,-,-,CASSLGGLLGQPQHF,TGTGCCAGCAGCTTAGGAGGACTCCTGGGTCAGCCCCAGCATTTT
TRBJ1-2,TRBV6-5,TRBD1,-,CASSPGTGGSYTF,TGTGCCAGCAGTCCCGGGACAGGGGGCAGCTACACCTTC
TRBJ2-7,TRBV25-1,TRBD2,-,CASSEFGGSGFGYEQYF,TGTGCCAGCAGTGAATTCGGGGGGAGCGGGTTCGGGTACGAGCAGTACTTC
TRBJ1-5,TRBV19,-,-,CASSPTGGKNQPQHF,TGTGCCAGTAGCCCAACGGGAGGTAAAAATCAGCCCCAGCATTTT